The T cell receptor (beta chain) under discussion was sequenced for a study of blood T cell repertoires in COVID-19. The ends lost 6 bases at V and 5 bases at J; junction bases unmatched: 7. The CDR3 has 15 residues. The V gene's germline CDR1 is SGHDN and CDR2 FVKESK. In its sample, this clone was seen once. Using immunoSEQ multiplex PCR, the repertoire was profiled, and TCRdb retains in-frame clones only, with some absent. The sample holds a few hundred thousand clones, around 89% seen once. The sample taken for sequencing was peripheral blood. V and J are TRBV14 and TRBJ2-2; TRBD1 matches at 9 bases. The receptor's source is a woman aged 45-65 years with COVID-19, enrolled during active disease. The CDR3 sequence is CASSRGTGRTGELFF. CDR3 DNA sequence: TGTGCCAGCAGTCGTGGGACAGGGAGAACCGGGGAGCTGTTTTTT.